The 18 T cell receptor beta chains listed next were all sequenced from one sample in a study of cytomegalovirus exposure and HLA in healthy donors. The data were produced by immunoSEQ multiplex PCR, yet TCRdb's version contains in-frame clones alone and is incomplete. The table includes about 88,000 clones, 84% detected once. Sequencing was carried out using PBMCs. These receptors originate from a woman aged 18-29 years in good health and CMV-seropositive.

This chain connects TRBV5-1 to TRBJ1-2; 7 nucleotides match TRBD1. The CDR3 loop spans 13 amino acids. The germline gives CDR1 SGHRS, CDR2 YFSETQ. The V gene end was trimmed by 0 bases and the J gene end by 7 bases; junction bases not matched to a gene: 3. CDR3 nucleotides: TGCGCCAGCAGCTTGGGAGGGGGCGCTGGCTACACCTTC. Its translation is CASSLGGGAGYTF.

This clone appeared once. The genes are TRBV7-2 and TRBJ2-7; D perhaps matches TRBD1 (6 bases). The germline gives CDR1 SGHTA, CDR2 FQGNSA. V gave up 2 bases and J gave up 1 base, with 9 bases separating them. The CDR3 consists of 14 residues. This CDR3 is CASSLYRASYEQYF. The CDR3 bases are TGTGCCAGCAGCTTATACAGGGCGTCCTACGAGCAGTACTTC.

This chain uses TRBV19 with TRBJ2-1; 11 bases agree with TRBD2. Trimming cost V 2 bases and J 12 bases; bases outside gene matches: 6. The CDR3 runs to 14 residues. In germline, CDR1 is LNHDA, CDR2 SQIVND (reference sequence). The CDR3 region is CASSISPTSGGQFF. The CDR3, as DNA: TGTGCCAGTAGTATATCCCCTACTAGCGGGGGGCAGTTCTTC.

CDR3 residues: CASSLLITTLFGTGHGYTF. In DNA, the CDR3 is TGTGCCAGCAGCTTATTAATTACGACTCTATTCGGGACAGGGCATGGCTACACCTTC. This chain uses TRBV7-3 with TRBJ1-2, with 9 nucleotides matching TRBD1. Germline lookup yields CDR1 SGHTA and CDR2 FQGTGA. This CDR3 comprises 19 residues. Trimming at V came to 2 bases and at J to 6 bases, leaving 19 bases not matched to a gene.

The chain employs TRBV18 and TRBJ1-5; D remains ambiguous. In germline, CDR1 is KGHSH, CDR2 LQKENI. The CDR3 length is 13 residues. Trimming shortened V by 6 bases and J by 4 bases, and 10 bases separated the two germline ends. Written as DNA, the CDR3 is TGTGCCAGCTCGGAGAGGATTAATCAGCCCCAGCATTTT. This sequence encodes CASSERINQPQHF.

In nucleotides, the CDR3 is TGTGCCAGCAGTCCCCGGGACTTCCACTTCACTGAAGCTTTCTTT. This gives the protein CASSPRDFHFTEAFF. V and J are TRBV6-5 and TRBJ1-1; a possible D gene is TRBD1 (5 bases). Trimming took 5 bases from V and 4 from J, leaving 17 bases between them. CDR3 length: 15 residues. The germline gives CDR1 MNHEY, CDR2 SVGAGI.

V is TRBV25-1 and J is TRBJ2-1, with 9 bases aligning to TRBD1. The CDR3 covers 16 residues. Germline values: CDR1 MGHDK, CDR2 SYGVNS. V lost 6 bases, J lost 6 bases, and 12 bases stayed unmatched. The CDR3 region has the DNA TGTGCCAGCAGCGAGCTGACAGGGGGGGACCCCAATGAGCAGTTCTTC. This translates into CASSELTGGDPNEQFF.

The table lists this clone with a count of one. This rearrangement joins TRBV5-1 to TRBJ2-1, with TRBD1 identical over 7 bases. With 7 bases clipped from V and 5 bases from J, the junction kept 0 bases outside the gene matches. Germline V lookup: CDR1 SGHRS, CDR2 YFSETQ. The CDR3 runs 11 residues. The CDR3: CASGTDNEQFF. DNA for the CDR3: TGCGCCAGCGGGACAGACAATGAGCAGTTCTTC.

This rearrangement joins TRBV5-4 to TRBJ1-1; D perhaps matches TRBD1 (5 bases). V dropped 4 bases and J dropped 6 bases, with 10 bases sitting between them. Per germline, CDR1 SGHNT and CDR2 YYREEE (reference sequence). The CDR3 is made up of 12 amino acids. For the CDR3, the DNA is TGTGCCAGCAGCCGGGACTTGGCTGAAGCTTTCTTT. This gives the protein CASSRDLAEAFF.

As concerns this clone: This sample also contains other DNA sequences that code for the same CDR3. The CDR3 reads CASSVQGTNTEAFF. The DNA of the CDR3 is TGTGCCAGCAGCGTGCAGGGTACGAACACTGAAGCTTTCTTT. The chain couples TRBV9 to TRBJ1-1; maybe TRBD1 (5 bases). V dropped 2 bases and J dropped 1 base, with 9 bases sitting between them. The CDR3 is 14 residues long. CDR1 is SGDLS, CDR2 YYNGEE, per germline.

The V gene is TRBV6-5, the J gene TRBJ1-6; D may be TRBD1 (5 bases). The CDR3 has 15 amino acids. Germline assignment: CDR1 MNHEY and CDR2 SVGAGI. V lost 7 bases, J lost 7 bases, and 17 bases lay in between. This CDR3 reads CASTTGGGPNSPLHF. The CDR3 nucleotides are TGTGCCAGCACCACGGGCGGGGGACCAAATTCACCCCTCCACTTT.

V gene TRBV14 combines with J gene TRBJ1-5, with 10 bases aligning to TRBD1. V lost 2 bases, J lost 5 bases, and 3 bases stayed unmatched. Germline loops: CDR1 SGHDN, CDR2 FVKESK. CDR3 length: 15 residues. The CDR3, as DNA: TGTGCCAGCAGCCAATGGACAGGGGGACATCAGCCCCAGCATTTT. Protein sequence: CASSQWTGGHQPQHF.

The V and J genes are TRBV21-1 and TRBJ2-2; the table's D call, TRBD1, has no DNA check behind it. TRBV21-1 is recorded as a pseudogene. The CDR3 extends over 16 amino acids. The CDR3: CAYTGQGFFRTGELFF. The CDR3 coding sequence is TGTGCCTATACCGGACAGGGGTTCTTCAGGACCGGGGAGCTGTTTTTT.

The chain links TRBV7-7 to TRBJ2-1, with TRBD2 matching 7 bases. Germline CDR1 and CDR2: SSHAT and FNYEAQ (reference sequence). This CDR3 comprises 13 residues. V shed 5 bases, J shed 4 bases, and the junction held 2 bases outside the gene matches. The CDR3 loop is CASSPGGYNEQFF. The CDR3, as DNA: TGTGCCAGCAGCCCCGGGGGGTACAATGAGCAGTTCTTC.

The chain combines TRBV27 with TRBJ2-7; 11 bases agree with TRBD1. This CDR3 is 15 amino acids long. Germline CDR1 MNHEY, CDR2 SMNVEV (reference sequence). V gave up 2 bases and J gave up 9 bases; unmatched junction bases: 9. DNA of the CDR3: TGTGCCAGCAGTTTAGATGGGACAGGGGGGGCCGGGCAGTACTTC. It translates to CASSLDGTGGAGQYF.

The chain recombines TRBV15 with TRBJ2-4, with TRBD1 matching 9 bases. The CDR3 has 13 residues. V shed 4 bases, J shed 7 bases, and the junction held 2 bases outside the gene matches. Germline CDR1 and CDR2: LNHNV and YYDKDF (reference sequence). CDR3 nucleotides: TGTGCCACCAGCACAGGACAGGGGAACATTCAGTACTTC. Its protein product is CATSTGQGNIQYF. The full variable domain, completed using reference TRBV15 and TRBJ2-4, is DAMVIQNPRYQVTQFGKPVTLSCSQTLNHNVMYWYQQKSSQAPKLLFHYYDKDFNNEADTPDNFQSRRPNTSFCFLDIRSPGLGDTAMYLCATSTGQGNIQYFGAGTRLSVL.

About this clone itself: In the same sample, other DNA sequences code for this CDR3. This chain connects TRBV28 to TRBJ1-6, with D hard to call. CDR1 and CDR2 from the germline V gene are MDHEN and SYDVKM. The CDR3 consists of 13 residues. V gave up 9 bases and J gave up 5 bases, with 11 bases separating them. The CDR3 reads CASSRVDNSPLHF. In nucleotides, the CDR3 is TGTGCCAGTTCGAGGGTAGATAATTCACCCCTCCACTTT.

The V gene is TRBV10-2, the J gene TRBJ1-5; unclear D gene. The CDR3 is 13 amino acids. Looked up from germline, CDR1 is WSHSY and CDR2 is SAAADI. Trimming took off 5 bases at V and 2 bases at J, with 7 bases between the two ends. This chain's CDR3 is CASSTQGNQPQHF. The DNA of the CDR3 is TGCGCCAGCAGTACGCAGGGCAATCAGCCCCAGCATTTT.